What follows are 28 T cell receptor beta chains derived from one specimen sequenced in a study of blood T cell repertoires in COVID-19. Clones were read by immunoSEQ multiplex PCR, and TCRdb kept only the in-frame ones, dropping some. The sample has about 250,000 clones; 70% to 90% are singletons. The sequencing input was peripheral blood. These receptors originate from a man in his fifties with active or convalescent COVID-19.

V and J are TRBV5-4 and TRBJ2-6; D uncertain. Germline V gives CDR1 SGHNT, CDR2 YYREEE (reference sequence). V was trimmed by 0 bases and J by 0 bases, leaving 10 bases between them. The CDR3 runs to 17 residues. The CDR3 DNA sequence: TGTGCCAGCAGCTTGGAGCCGCTCCTCTCTGGGGCCAACGTCCTGACTTTC. It codes for CASSLEPLLSGANVLTF.

The chain uses TRBV16 and TRBJ1-1; D is uncertain. The CDR3 loop spans 13 amino acids. Germline CDR1 is KGHSY and CDR2 is FQNENV. Deletions cut 4 bases from V and 0 bases from J, with 6 bases between. CDR3 region: CASSPQMNTEAFF. The CDR3 DNA reads as TGTGCCAGCAGCCCGCAGATGAACACTGAAGCTTTCTTT. The full variable domain, rest sourced from reference TRBV16 and TRBJ1-1, is GEEVAQTPKHLVRGEGQKAKLYCAPIKGHSYVFWYQQVLKNEFKFLISFQNENVFDETGMPKERFSAKCLPNSPCSLEIQATKLEDSAVYFCASSPQMNTEAFFGQGTRLTVV.

As for this clone: The sample carries other DNA sequences with the same CDR3. This rearrangement joins TRBV5-4 to TRBJ1-2; D not certain. The CDR3 has 13 residues. The germline CDR1 and CDR2 sequences are SGHNT and YYREEE (reference sequence). The V end was cut by 2 bases, the J end by 2 bases, with 7 bases between. The CDR3 nucleotides are TGTGCCAGCAGCTTCCCGGGAAACTATGGCTACACCTTC. Encoded protein: CASSFPGNYGYTF.

This clone was seen just once. This sequence joins TRBV12-5 and TRBJ2-7, with D perhaps TRBD1 (5 bases). The germline gives CDR1 LGHNT, CDR2 FRNRAP. CDR3 length: 14 amino acids. V was clipped by 4 bases and J by 4 bases, with 14 bases between them. In nucleotides, the CDR3 is TGTGCTAGTGGTTGGACAAAGGACGGGTACGAGCAGTACTTC. Amino acids: CASGWTKDGYEQYF.

A word on this clone: The same CDR3 can be traced to other DNA sequences in this sample. The chain couples TRBV20-1 to TRBJ1-1; D remains ambiguous. V dropped 3 bases and J dropped 2 bases, with 4 bases sitting between them. This CDR3 comprises 11 residues. Per the germline V gene, CDR1 is DFQATT and CDR2 is SNEGSKA (reference sequence). The CDR3 DNA reads TGCAGTGCTAGTGTAAACACTGAAGCTTTCTTT. Translated: CSASVNTEAFF.

Here the CDR3 reads CASSFRGTGGYNEQFF. DNA of the CDR3: TGTGCCAGCAGTTTCCGAGGGACAGGGGGTTACAATGAGCAGTTCTTC. This rearrangement joins TRBV27 to TRBJ2-1; TRBD1 agrees at 11 bases. Unmatched junction bases numbered 5, after V lost 3 bases and J lost 4 bases. This CDR3 spans 16 amino acids. Germline V gene data show CDR1 as MNHEY and CDR2 as SMNVEV (reference sequence).

V and J are TRBV4-3 and TRBJ2-7; 11 bases agree with TRBD1. Trimming took 4 bases from V and 4 from J; bases not matched to a gene: 6. From germline, CDR1 is LGHNA and CDR2 YSLEER. The length of the CDR3 is 15 residues. The CDR3 sequence is CASSPDRGPTYEQYF. Here the CDR3 DNA reads TGCGCCAGCAGCCCGGACAGGGGGCCGACGTACGAGCAGTACTTC.

This clone was seen a few times. This rearrangement joins TRBV30 to TRBJ1-1; D possibly corresponds to TRBD1 (5 bases). The CDR3 length is 14 residues. CDR1 is GTSNPN and CDR2 is SVGIG in the germline V gene (reference sequence). Trimming took 1 base from V and 0 from J, leaving 9 bases between them. The CDR3 protein is CAWSDKTVNTEAFF. The CDR3 region has the DNA TGTGCCTGGAGTGACAAGACAGTGAACACTGAAGCTTTCTTT.

The chain employs TRBV7-9 and TRBJ2-1, with TRBD2 identical over 8 bases. Germline V lookup: CDR1 SEHNR, CDR2 FQNEAQ (reference sequence). Trimming at V came to 4 bases and at J to 7 bases, leaving 9 bases not matched to a gene. The CDR3 sequence is 15 residues long. The CDR3, as DNA: TGTGCCAGCAGCTGGGAAGCGGGAGTATGGAATGAGCAGTTCTTC. Translating gives CASSWEAGVWNEQFF.

This rearrangement joins TRBV4-1 to TRBJ1-1; no firm D call. Germline V lookup: CDR1 MGHRA, CDR2 YSYEKL. This CDR3 spans 15 amino acids. V shed 2 bases and J shed 1 base, with 11 bases lying between them. CDR3 bases: TGCGCCAGCAGCCAAAGCCCTGGTGGGAACACTGAAGCTTTCTTT. It codes for CASSQSPGGNTEAFF.

This clone showed up just a few times. The V call is TRBV29-1, the J call TRBJ1-1; TRBD1 might be the D (5 bases). Germline CDR1 and CDR2: SQVTM and ANQGSEA. The CDR3 sequence is 14 residues long. V lost 7 bases and J 4 bases, leaving 19 bases between the germline ends. This chain's CDR3 is CSGRQKTWGTEAFF. CDR3 DNA sequence: TGCAGCGGCCGACAGAAGACCTGGGGCACTGAAGCTTTCTTT.

The chain recombines TRBV3-1 (or the pseudogene TRBV3-2) with TRBJ2-7; 7 bases are shared with TRBD1. J was trimmed by 9 bases and V by 6 bases; bases with no gene match: 8. Germline V gene sequence: CDR1 LGHDT, CDR2 YNNKEL (reference sequence). This CDR3 comprises 12 residues. CDR3 in amino acids: CASSYGQAGQYF. The CDR3 DNA reads TGTGCCAGCAGTTACGGACAGGCCGGGCAGTACTTC.

V usage is TRBV6-5 and J usage is TRBJ2-1, with a tentative D call TRBD2 (6 bases). CDR3 length: 15 residues. The germline V and J ends were trimmed by 6 bases and 1 base, with 13 bases remaining between them. The germline V gene has CDR1 MNHEY and CDR2 SVGAGI. DNA for the CDR3: TGTGCCAGCAGACGGAATAGCGGATCCTACAATGAGCAGTTCTTC. Its protein is CASRRNSGSYNEQFF.

This rearrangement joins TRBV9 to TRBJ2-1, with TRBD2 as a possible D gene (5 bases). The germline V gene has CDR1 SGDLS and CDR2 YYNGEE. V was trimmed by 0 bases and J by 8 bases, leaving 18 bases between them. The CDR3 runs 16 residues. In nucleotides, the CDR3 is TGTGCCAGCAGCGTAGAGGGTAGCGCCCCTCGGGATGAGCAGTTCTTC. It yields the protein CASSVEGSAPRDEQFF.

The J gene is TRBJ2-1, the V gene TRBV5-8; D remains unclear. Trimming took 0 bases from V and 4 from J, leaving 8 bases between them. This CDR3 has 14 residues. Germline V lookup: CDR1 SGHTS, CDR2 YDEGEE. This chain's CDR3 is CASSLVAKYNEQFF. CDR3 bases: TGTGCCAGCAGCTTGGTCGCTAAGTACAATGAGCAGTTCTTC.

This clone was seen just once. J is TRBJ1-3 and V is TRBV5-8, with TRBD1 as a possible D gene (5 bases). This CDR3 spans 18 amino acids. The V end was cut by 3 bases, the J end by 0 bases, with 19 bases between. The germline gives CDR1 SGHTS, CDR2 YDEGEE. The CDR3 region has the DNA TGTGCCAGCAGCTCCTACTGGGGGGACGGATCCTCTGGAAACACCATATATTTT. Translating gives CASSSYWGDGSSGNTIYF.

The chain employs TRBV15 and TRBJ2-7, with D tentatively TRBD2 (6 bases). From germline, CDR1 is LNHNV and CDR2 YYDKDF (reference sequence). CDR3 size: 14 residues. V dropped 1 base and J dropped 2 bases, with 9 bases sitting between them. This CDR3 reads CATSRGTGAYEQYF. As DNA, the CDR3 is TGTGCCACCAGCAGAGGAACGGGGGCCTACGAGCAGTACTTC.

The chain recombines TRBV7-9 with TRBJ2-7, with 10 bases lining up with TRBD2. J lost 3 bases, V lost 1 base, and 3 bases had no gene match. The CDR3 extends over 15 amino acids. Germline V CDR1 and CDR2: SEHNR, FQNEAQ (reference sequence). CDR3 amino acids: CASSLVSGRVYEQYF. The CDR3 DNA is TGTGCCAGCAGCTTAGTAAGCGGGAGGGTCTACGAGCAGTACTTC.

The chain joins TRBV19 to TRBJ1-1, with D perhaps matching TRBD1 (6 bases). Trimming removed 7 bases at V and 8 bases at J, with 17 bases between. The length of the CDR3 is 13 residues. From germline, CDR1 is LNHDA and CDR2 SQIVND (reference sequence). The CDR3 is CASITPNQGEAFF. CDR3 DNA: TGTGCCAGTATTACTCCCAACCAGGGGGAAGCTTTCTTT.

This clone has a handful of counts. This chain joins TRBV25-1 and TRBJ2-7, with D tentatively TRBD2 (6 bases). V shed 4 bases and J shed 0 bases, with 19 bases lying between them. Germline V CDR1 and CDR2: MGHDK, SYGVNS. The CDR3 has 17 residues. The DNA of the CDR3 is TGTGCCAGCAGTGGGAACCTGGGACTGACCCGCTCCTACGAGCAGTACTTC. Translated: CASSGNLGLTRSYEQYF.

The chain employs TRBV5-4 and TRBJ2-3; TRBD2 agrees at 7 bases. Germline CDR1 SGHNT, CDR2 YYREEE (reference sequence). V trimming: 0 bases; J trimming: 2 bases; junction bases outside the gene matches: 3. This CDR3 contains 15 residues. Here the CDR3 reads CASSLGGGATDTQYF. The CDR3 DNA reads TGTGCCAGCAGCTTGGGGGGAGGGGCCACAGATACGCAGTATTTT.

The chain employs TRBV7-3 and TRBJ2-1; 7 bases align to TRBD1. CDR1 is SGHTA and CDR2 is FQGTGA in the germline V gene. The CDR3 has 13 amino acids. With 6 bases clipped from V and 9 bases from J, the junction kept 8 bases outside the gene matches. CDR3 DNA: TGTGCCAGCAGAGGGACAGCCACCGGTGAGCAGTTCTTC. It is translated as CASRGTATGEQFF.

J is TRBJ2-2 and V is TRBV5-5; 10 nucleotides agree with TRBD1. There are 15 residues in the CDR3. Germline V gene lookup returns CDR1 SGHKS and CDR2 YYEKEE (reference sequence). The trim removed 3 bases at V and 6 bases at J, leaving 5 bases unmatched. CDR3 DNA: TGTGCCAGCAGCTCTCCCGGGACAGGGGCCGGGGAGCTGTTTTTT. It yields the protein CASSSPGTGAGELFF.

The chain links TRBV5-6 to TRBJ1-2; 9 nucleotides agree with TRBD1. CDR3 length: 14 residues. V lost 4 bases to trimming and J lost 8 bases; unmatched junction nucleotides: 9. Germline lookup yields CDR1 SGHDT and CDR2 YYEEEE. CDR3 in DNA: TGTGCCAGCAGCCTGCCGGGACAGGGTTGGGGCTACACCTTC. Its translation is CASSLPGQGWGYTF.

The genes are TRBV28 and TRBJ1-3, with a weak D call TRBD1 (6 bases). Trimming removed 2 bases from V and 5 bases from J, with 10 bases in between. The germline CDR1 and CDR2 sequences are MDHEN and SYDVKM. The CDR3 has 14 amino acids. The CDR3 coding sequence is TGTGCCAGCAGTTTAGGGGGCGGAAGAAACACCATATATTTT. This translates into CASSLGGGRNTIYF.

The V call is TRBV14, the J call TRBJ2-7; 9 bases are shared with TRBD1. CDR1 is SGHDN and CDR2 is FVKESK in the germline V gene. With 4 bases clipped from V and 3 bases from J, the junction kept 10 bases outside the gene matches. CDR3 length: 16 residues. The CDR3 sequence is CASSPLKGQGLYEQYF. The CDR3 DNA reads TGTGCCAGCAGCCCCTTGAAGGGACAGGGTCTCTACGAGCAGTACTTC.

The chain links TRBV4-1 to TRBJ1-6; D remains ambiguous. From germline, CDR1 is MGHRA and CDR2 YSYEKL. Between the trimmed V and J ends, which lost 2 bases and 5 bases, there was a span of 19 bases. The CDR3 is 18 residues long. The CDR3 loop is CASSQPPGSTRNNSPLHF. CDR3 bases: TGCGCCAGCAGCCAACCACCCGGCTCGACAAGGAATAATTCACCCCTCCACTTT.

The J gene is TRBJ1-1, the V gene TRBV20-1; D is possibly TRBD1 (6 bases). Trimming shortened V by 3 bases and J by 4 bases, and 15 bases separated the two germline ends. The CDR3 consists of 14 residues. The V gene's germline CDR1 is DFQATT and CDR2 SNEGSKA (reference sequence). CDR3 in amino acids: CSASKRQVFTEAFF. The CDR3 DNA reads as TGCAGTGCTAGTAAGCGACAGGTCTTCACTGAAGCTTTCTTT.